This is a list of T cell receptor beta chains from one sample in a study of blood T cell repertoires in COVID-19. This table comes from immunoSEQ multiplex PCR, and its TCRdb copy is limited to in-frame clones, with some not included. There are over 250,000 clones in the sample; 89% occur only once, and 1.9% lies in the top ten. Material: PBMCs or T cells enriched from blood (not recorded which). Source of these receptors: a woman aged 60-70 years who had recovered from COVID-19. Both conserved end residues are part of each CDR3. D genes are given only for firm matches. Size tells how often a clone was seen (once, few, many) or the class of an expanded clone, and some rows leave it out.

clone size | J gene | D gene | V gene | CDR3 DNA | CDR3 protein
NA | TRBJ1-1 | NA | TRBV5-1 | TGCGCCAGCAGCTTGATTAGCGGTACTGAAGCTTTCTTT | CASSLISGTEAFF
few | TRBJ1-5 | NA | TRBV2 | TGTGCCAGCAGTGACTGGGGGGATAGCAATCAGCCCCAGCATTTT | CASSDWGDSNQPQHF
NA | TRBJ2-7 | NA | TRBV29-1 | TGCAGCGTTGCCGACAAGACCTACGAGCAGTACTTC | CSVADKTYEQYF
once | TRBJ1-1 | TRBD1 | TRBV2 | TGTGCCAGCAGTGAACAGGGACAGGAAAACACTGAAGCTTTCTTT | CASSEQGQENTEAFF
NA | TRBJ1-2 | NA | TRBV18 | TGTGCCAGCTCACTACTTGAGACTAACTATGGCTACACCTTC | CASSLLETNYGYTF
once | TRBJ1-5 | TRBD1 | TRBV27 | TGTGCCAGCAGCTTATCAGGGGGTCGACCCCAGCATTTT | CASSLSGGRPQHF
NA | TRBJ2-1 | NA | TRBV12-3/TRBV12-4 | TGTGCCAGCAGTTCCGGGATTGGCAATGAGCAGTTCTTC | CASSSGIGNEQFF
NA | TRBJ2-3 | TRBD2 | TRBV15 | TGTGCCACGGGGCTCCGGGAGGGCCCGGATACGCAGTATTTT | CATGLREGPDTQYF
NA | TRBJ1-1 | NA | TRBV3-1/TRBV3-2 | TGTGCCAGCAGCGGCCGGGGGGTCGGTACTGAAGCTTTCTTT | CASSGRGVGTEAFF
NA | TRBJ2-3 | NA | TRBV5-1 | TGCGCCAGTTCGACACCCTCTTACTCCGATACGCAGTATTTT | CASSTPSYSDTQYF
few | TRBJ1-5 | NA | TRBV27 | TGTGCCAGCAGTTTATCGGGAGGCCAGCCCCAGCATTTT | CASSLSGGQPQHF
NA | TRBJ1-1 | NA | TRBV28 | TGTGCCAGCAGGACAGTCACCAGGGGCTTGAACACTGAAGCTTTCTTT | CASRTVTRGLNTEAFF
NA | TRBJ1-3 | TRBD1 | TRBV2 | TGTGCCAGCAGTGTGGACAGGGCCGGCGCAAACACCATATATTTT | CASSVDRAGANTIYF
NA | TRBJ2-3 | NA | TRBV5-1 | TGCGCCAGCAGCTTGGCCCCGGGCACAGATACGCAGTATTTT | CASSLAPGTDTQYF
NA | TRBJ2-3 | TRBD1 | TRBV5-1 | TGCGCCAGCAGCTTGAGTCAGGGGGCGCGAGATACGCAGTATTTT | CASSLSQGARDTQYF
NA | TRBJ1-2 | NA | TRBV19 | TGTGCCAGTAGGACCGGGGGAAACTATGGCTACACCTTC | CASRTGGNYGYTF
few | TRBJ1-2 | NA | TRBV7-9 | TGTGCCAGCAGCGCTACAGGGCACTATGGCTACACCTTC | CASSATGHYGYTF
NA | TRBJ1-2 | NA | TRBV28 | TGTGCCAGCACCTCTAACTATGGCTACACCTTC | CASTSNYGYTF
once | TRBJ2-2 | TRBD1 | TRBV27 | TGTGCCAGCAGTTTTTTCGGACAGGGCACCGGGGAGCTGTTTTTT | CASSFFGQGTGELFF
NA | TRBJ2-3 | NA | TRBV29-1 | TGCAGCGTCCTGACCGCGGTCCAGGGTACGCAGTATTTT | CSVLTAVQGTQYF
NA | TRBJ2-3 | NA | TRBV27 | TGTGCCACCTCAACAAACCGGGACACTAGACAGTATTTT | CATSTNRDTRQYF
NA | TRBJ2-1 | TRBD2 | TRBV5-1 | TGCGCCAGCAGCGTACTAGCGGGAGAGGACAATGAGCAGTTCTTC | CASSVLAGEDNEQFF
few | TRBJ1-3 | NA | TRBV5-1 | TGCGCCAGCAGCTCTCAGGGGATAGCTGGAAACACCATATATTTT | CASSSQGIAGNTIYF
once | TRBJ1-4 | NA | TRBV10-1 | TGCGCCAGCAGTGAAGGAGGGCCGTCAAATGAAAAACTGTTTTTT | CASSEGGPSNEKLFF
NA | TRBJ2-6 | TRBD1 | TRBV2 | TGTGCCAGCAGCCCTGGACAGGGGCCACTCTCTGGGGCCAACGTCCTGACTTTC | CASSPGQGPLSGANVLTF
NA | TRBJ1-5 | NA | TRBV2 | TGTGCCAGCAAGGAACAGCATAGCAATCAGCCCCAGCATTTT | CASKEQHSNQPQHF
once | TRBJ1-3 | NA | TRBV9 | TGTGCCAGCAGCCCACAGGCTCTTTATCCTGGAAACACCATATATTTT | CASSPQALYPGNTIYF
NA | TRBJ2-7 | TRBD1 | TRBV10-3 | TGTGCCATCGGTAGGGACCCGGGGCGACAGGGTTACGAGCAGTACTTC | CAIGRDPGRQGYEQYF
NA | TRBJ2-7 | NA | TRBV27 | TGTGCCAGCAGTTTTGGCGGAAAAAGCTCCTACGAGCAGTACTTC | CASSFGGKSSYEQYF
NA | TRBJ2-1 | TRBD2 | TRBV29-1 | TGCAGCGTTGATGGGCGGGGGGGCCTCTATGAGCAGTTCTTC | CSVDGRGGLYEQFF
few | TRBJ1-1 | NA | TRBV5-4 | TGTGCCAGCAGCTTGTGGACAGACATGAACACTGAAGCTTTCTTT | CASSLWTDMNTEAFF
NA | TRBJ2-1 | NA | TRBV5-4 | TGTGCCAGCAGCTCGGGGAGCCTCGTCAATGAGCAGTTCTTC | CASSSGSLVNEQFF
NA | TRBJ2-4 | TRBD2 | TRBV19 | TGTGCCAGTAAACTAGCGGGAAGGGAAAACATTCAGTACTTC | CASKLAGRENIQYF
NA | TRBJ1-6 | NA | TRBV21-1 | TGTGCCAGCAGCAAAGGACGTTTGGGCAGCTGCGATTCACCCCTCCACTTT | CASSKGRLGSCDSPLHF
NA | TRBJ1-4 | NA | TRBV27 | TGTGCCAGCAGTTTTAGACGGCGGACAGCGGAAAAACTGTTTTTT | CASSFRRRTAEKLFF